This TCR beta chain originates from a study of shared clonotypes between healthy human individuals. Trimming took off 4 bases at V and 0 bases at J, with 20 bases between the two ends. CDR1 is MGHRA and CDR2 is YSYEKL in the germline V gene. CDR3 length equals 18 residues. Profiled with immunoSEQ multiplex PCR; TCRdb holds only in-frame clones, not every one. The top ten hold 10% to 15% of the sample, which has 520,000 or so clones, more than 65% seen once. This TCR was recovered from a woman aged 40-49 years in good health. Some clones in this sample may be carry-over from other donors' samples. The material sequenced was PBMCs. The gene calls are TRBV4-1 and TRBJ2-3, with D perhaps matching TRBD1 or TRBD2 (6 bases each). The CDR3 DNA reads TGCGCCAGCAGCCGAGGCTCGGGGGCGGGTGCTAGCACAGATACGCAGTATTTT. Its protein product is CASSRGSGAGASTDTQYF.